This TCR beta chain appears in the sequencing data of a study of blood T cell repertoires in COVID-19. Study-level information: COVID-19 samples from acute and convalescent phases originated in the United States, Italy and Spain.

Living in 20 to 30 US areas, the participants were between about 18 and 90 years of age. Before being deemed recovered, Cohort 3 donors had two negative PCRs, clearance, or symptom resolution. The CDR3 length is 14 residues. V lost 7 bases and J 2 bases, leaving 16 bases between the germline ends. Germline CDR1 is SGDLS and CDR2 is YYNGEE. Some clones are missing from TCRdb's copy, which holds only in-frame ones; the method was immunoSEQ multiplex PCR. This table has hundreds of thousands of clones, 90% appearing once. The sample comprised PBMCs or T cells enriched from blood (not recorded which). The chain is built from TRBV9 and TRBJ2-7; TRBD2 might be the D (6 bases). This TCR was sampled from a man between 60 and 75 years old who had recovered from COVID-19. The CDR3 coding sequence is TGTGCCAGCGGGCGGTCGCGGGACCCCTACGAGCAGTACTTC. Protein: CASGRSRDPYEQYF.